This T cell receptor (beta chain) is drawn from a study of OX40 agonist ivuxolimab in advanced cancers. The overall study: Checkpoint inhibitors had been given previously to over 30% of patients.

V was trimmed by 0 bases and J by 0 bases, leaving 16 bases between them. The germline V gene has CDR1 LGHNA and CDR2 YNFKEQ. This CDR3 comprises 18 residues. Blood was sampled at baseline, cycle 4 day 1, and cycle 7 day 1. The method was immunoSEQ multiplex PCR; TCRdb's version includes in-frame clones alone and lacks a portion of them. The sample holds 55,000 to 90,000 clones; around 88% are singletons and the top ten take under 3%. Study conclusions and caveats: Researchers report that CD8+ T cells had, on average, more expanded clones than CD4+.

This clone was seen only once. Its antigen is as yet unknown. V is TRBV4-2 and J is TRBJ2-3, with D possibly TRBD2 on 5 matching bases. The TCR comes from an adult with an advanced solid tumor such as melanoma, head and neck, liver or kidney cancer. The sequenced sample was CD4+ or CD8+ T cells sorted from blood, obtained in a trial of the OX40 agonist ivuxolimab. The CDR3: CASSQETPPGSSTDTQYF. The CDR3 coding sequence is TGTGCCAGCAGCCAAGAGACTCCACCGGGGTCTAGCACAGATACGCAGTATTTT.